This T cell receptor (beta chain) derives from a study of low-dose radiotherapy and immunotherapy resistance in tumors. Looking at the study overall: Intravenous administration to patients comprised nivolumab at 240 mg every two weeks and ipilimumab at 1 mg/kg every six weeks.

V lost 5 bases, J lost 9 bases, and 10 bases lay in between. The CDR3 is 12 amino acids. Germline-derived CDR1 and CDR2 are MNHEY and SMNVEV (reference sequence). The sample's time point: before trial treatment. Primers targeting TRAV and TRBV primed first-strand cDNA, covering alpha and beta chains. TCR amplification ran roughly 21 PCR cycles using constant-region and V-primer adapter primers. TCRdb re-derived calls from the reads in MiXCR, one entry per CDR3 protein. This sample yields approximately 89,000 distinct CDR3 sequences, of which approximately 17% are seen a single time; over 4.5% belongs to the top ten. This clonotype was observed many times.

The chain joins TRBV27 to TRBJ2-2, with D unresolved. The sample here was PBMCs, taken before treatment. This TCR came from a male donor with prostate cancer. The CDR3 protein is CASSPSKWELFF. The CDR3 bases are TGTGCCAGCAGTCCCAGTAAGTGGGAGCTGTTTTTT.